The text below deals with one T cell receptor (beta chain). The antigen it binds to is not known. Base qualities were left out, and no much larger clone turns up one base away. This sample was taken from a study of blood T cell repertoires in COVID-19 (dated by TCRdb to 2018 to 2020). Some background on the complete study: Samples covering the acute and convalescent phases of COVID-19 were provided by collaborators in the United States, Italy and Spain. The prospective study material was composed of cDNA or gDNA derived from T cells, B-cell-depleted T cells, or PBMCs. A de-identified subject ID, COVID-19 status, age in years and sex were almost always included in the sample metadata. Deeply sampled blood TCRbeta repertoires from subjects exposed to, actively infected with, or recovered from COVID-19 were included in the dataset. The repertoires were released in a freely available public database meant as a resource for research on the immune response to SARS-CoV-2. Where available, HLA class I and class II types were obtained from metadata supplied by the sample provider rather than from assay-based typing. The samples were drawn from two sources: the first 160 participants of the ongoing ImmuneRACE study, and 1,254 subjects contributed by 6 global collaborators. Results the study describes overall, beyond this receptor: Clinical and demographic metadata were provided uncurated, with the amount varying by source and participant.

V is shortened by 1 base, J by 0 bases, and the region joining them spans 11 bases. CDR1 LGHDT and CDR2 YNNKEL are derived from the germline V gene (reference sequence). Its CDR3 holds 16 amino acids, cysteine through phenylalanine. Just the 48-base CDR3 DNA is kept, in frame starting at base 1. TCRbeta CDR3 regions were amplified from genomic DNA using the immunoSEQ Assay, a bias-controlled multiplex PCR. Concerning the study's data processing: The number of nucleated cells in each sample was estimated from the amplification of reference gene primers within the assay. To quantify the absolute abundance of each unique TCRbeta CDR3 rearrangement, sequence reads were collapsed and filtered. For each sample, productive Simpson clonality was calculated as the square root of Simpson's diversity index across productive rearrangements. Imported from immuneACCESS, the table was reduced by TCRdb to in-frame sequences with V and J called. These copies leave out some clones; in studies compared against another copy, an unresolved V gene accounts for under half, and the cause of the remainder is not known. V and J calls and clone size follow that table, whereas D and trimming were derived from the DNA. The sample records 100,000 to 150,000 clones, around 89% of which are singletons. The ten largest clones add up to less than 4.5% of the sample.

In Seattle, one collaborating source enrolled patients while the infection was active and tracked those patients longitudinally over the course of disease. Collaborating institutions collected whole blood in K2EDTA tubes following their own protocols. For TCRbeta analysis, collaborator samples were shipped as frozen whole blood, as isolated PBMCs, or as DNA extracted from either sample type. This TCR derives from a man in his 60s with COVID-19, enrolled during active disease. Source material: peripheral blood. This chain is built from TRBV3-1 (or the pseudogene TRBV3-2) and TRBJ2-3; the D segment cannot be called with confidence. The sequenced DNA: TGTGCCAGCAGCCAAGGGGCAGAATATAGCACAGATACGCAGTATTTT. This encodes CASSQGAEYSTDTQYF.